The entry below gives a single TCR beta chain sequence along with its context. Its antigen is not identified. This sample is drawn from a study of Tregs in tolerant kidney transplant recipients. Study-wide results and caveats: No direct test of biological reproducibility was done here. Activated donor B cell expansion appeared to reveal the most relevant donor-specific TCRbeta repertoire. The small number of patients limits these findings pending further validation.

This CDR3 contains 15 residues. The germline V gene has CDR1 MGHRA and CDR2 YSYEKL. J lost 6 bases, V lost 1 base, and 7 bases had no gene match. The assay was immunoSEQ multiplex PCR, and TCRdb's table has in-frame clones only and misses some. In the table there are about 73,000 clones, roughly 98% of which are singletons. The specimen was CD4+ T cells from blood, collected before the transplant. This sequence originates from a human donor who received a combined kidney and bone marrow transplant. The genes are TRBV4-1 and TRBJ1-2, with 8 bases fitting TRBD1. CDR3 sequence reads: CASSQVDRDAHGYTF. The CDR3 coding sequence is TGCGCCAGCAGCCAAGTGGACAGGGACGCTCATGGCTACACCTTC.